These 30 T cell receptor beta chains came from one sample sequenced in a study of cytomegalovirus exposure and HLA in healthy donors. Researchers ran the PCR with 60 Vbeta and 13 Jbeta primers. This table comes from immunoSEQ multiplex PCR, and its TCRdb copy is limited to in-frame clones, with some not included. The sample records about 180,000 clones, about 77% being singletons. Sequencing was carried out using PBMCs. Receptors originate from a man aged 60-69 years in good health and CMV-seronegative.

This clone was observed a single time. The chain couples TRBV5-4 to TRBJ2-5; 8 bases are a match to TRBD2. Per the germline V gene, CDR1 is SGHNT and CDR2 is YYREEE (reference sequence). The V segment lost 4 bases and the J segment 3 bases; nucleotides outside the gene matches: 5. The CDR3 sequence is 14 residues long. The CDR3 protein is CASSRTGGKETQYF. CDR3 nucleotide sequence: TGTGCCAGCAGCCGTACGGGGGGGAAAGAGACCCAGTACTTC.

This clone appeared a single time. The CDR3: CASSLGAAGYEKLFF. As DNA, the CDR3 is TGCGCCAGCAGCTTGGGGGCAGCGGGCTATGAAAAACTGTTTTTT. This chain uses TRBV5-1 with TRBJ1-4; D not resolved. The CDR3 has 15 amino acids. CDR1 and CDR2 (germline): SGHRS, YFSETQ. V was pared by 0 bases and J by 6 bases, with 12 bases between.

The chain is built from TRBV15 and TRBJ2-3; D unresolved. The germline gives CDR1 LNHNV, CDR2 YYDKDF (reference sequence). V was shortened by 0 bases and J by 4 bases, with 11 bases between the two germline ends. CDR3 size: 15 residues. The CDR3 DNA sequence: TGTGCCACCAGCAGAGAGTTCATCGAGGCAGATACGCAGTATTTT. It yields the protein CATSREFIEADTQYF.

The genes are TRBV5-1 and TRBJ2-2; TRBD1 is a possible D gene (6 bases). The V end lost 3 bases, the J end lost 2 bases, and 11 bases lay between the germline ends. The CDR3 sequence is 15 residues long. The germline V gene has CDR1 SGHRS and CDR2 YFSETQ. This chain's CDR3 is CASSSTGHNTGELFF. The CDR3 DNA is TGCGCCAGCAGCTCCACGGGACACAACACCGGGGAGCTGTTTTTT.

The rearrangement links TRBV6-5 to TRBJ2-2; TRBD1 matches at 10 bases. CDR3 size: 15 residues. CDR1 is MNHEY and CDR2 is SVGAGI in the germline V gene. Trimming cost V 8 bases and J 0 bases; bases outside gene matches: 3. The CDR3 protein is CASSDRGPNTGELFF. Here the CDR3 DNA reads TGTGCCAGCTCTGACAGGGGGCCGAACACCGGGGAGCTGTTTTTT.

The chain has TRBV18 and TRBJ1-2; weak D call: TRBD1 (5 bases). The CDR3 spans 15 residues. V lost 2 bases and J lost 5, with 15 bases in between. The germline gives CDR1 KGHSH, CDR2 LQKENI. CDR3 amino acids: CASSPSGQVGYGYTF. The CDR3 DNA reads TGTGCCAGCTCACCATCAGGGCAGGTCGGATATGGCTACACCTTC.

The chain combines TRBV6-6 with TRBJ2-3; D is perhaps TRBD2 (6 bases). Germline assignment: CDR1 MNHNY and CDR2 SVGAGI (reference sequence). The V end was cut by 10 bases, the J end by 5 bases, with 16 bases between. The CDR3 length is 13 residues. CDR3 in amino acids: CATDPVGGDTQYF. Here the CDR3 DNA reads TGTGCCACCGATCCAGTCGGGGGAGATACGCAGTATTTT.

The chain links TRBV25-1 to TRBJ2-5; 10 bases match TRBD2. J was trimmed by 4 bases and V by 2 bases; bases with no gene match: 4. The CDR3 is 15 residues long. The germline V gene has CDR1 MGHDK and CDR2 SYGVNS. The CDR3 loop reads CASSEPRTSGETQYF. CDR3 sequence (DNA): TGTGCCAGCAGTGAACCCAGGACTAGCGGAGAGACCCAGTACTTC.

The genes are TRBV11-2 and TRBJ1-2; D is ambiguous. CDR3 length: 14 residues. Germline loops: CDR1 SGHAT, CDR2 FQNNGV. Between the trimmed V and J ends, which lost 0 bases and 3 bases, there was a span of 8 bases. CDR3 in amino acids: CASSLDPTYYGYTF. CDR3 sequence (DNA): TGTGCCAGCAGCTTAGATCCTACTTACTATGGCTACACCTTC.

V is TRBV19 and J is TRBJ1-2; 10 positions agree with TRBD1. CDR1 LNHDA and CDR2 SQIVND come from the germline V gene (reference sequence). The CDR3 has 17 residues. The J segment lost 0 bases and the V segment lost 7 bases, leaving 11 bases of the junction unmatched. Here the CDR3 DNA reads TGTGCCAGTAAAATAACTGGGACAGGGGCCACTAACTATGGCTACACCTTC. Protein: CASKITGTGATNYGYTF. Full variable domain (remainder filled in from reference TRBV19 and TRBJ1-2): DGGITQSPKYLFRKEGQNVTLSCEQNLNHDAMYWYRQDPGQGLRLIYYSQIVNDFQKGDIAEGYSVSREKKESFPLTVTSAQKNPTAFYLCASKITGTGATNYGYTFGSGTRLTVV.

The rearrangement links TRBV4-2 to TRBJ1-2; D gene uncertain. CDR1 is LGHNA and CDR2 is YNFKEQ in the germline V gene. Trimming took off 0 bases at V and 3 bases at J, with 14 bases between the two ends. This CDR3 has 16 residues. In nucleotides, the CDR3 is TGTGCCAGCAGCCAAGATCGGGGAGACATAGACTATGGCTACACCTTC. Encoded protein: CASSQDRGDIDYGYTF.

This chain joins TRBV27 and TRBJ2-1; the D gene is possibly TRBD2 (5 bases). The germline CDR1 and CDR2 sequences are MNHEY and SMNVEV (reference sequence). V was trimmed by 5 bases and J by 5 bases, leaving 10 bases between them. There are 13 residues in the CDR3. CDR3 loop: CASSRGSNNEQFF. CDR3 DNA: TGTGCCAGCAGTCGTGGGAGCAACAATGAGCAGTTCTTC.

The chain joins TRBV5-8 to TRBJ1-1, with D possibly matching TRBD1 (6 bases). CDR3 length equals 14 residues. The V end lost 2 bases, the J end lost 0 bases, and 8 bases lay between the germline ends. Germline V lookup: CDR1 SGHTS, CDR2 YDEGEE. The CDR3 region is CASSFSGVNTEAFF. The CDR3 coding sequence is TGTGCCAGCAGCTTCTCAGGGGTGAACACTGAAGCTTTCTTT.

CDR3 coding DNA: TGTGCCAGCAGCCAATACTGGGGCGCGACCGCTTTCTTT. Residues: CASSQYWGATAFF. The chain has TRBV16 and TRBJ1-1; TRBD1 is a possible D gene (5 bases). Trimming shortened V by 1 base and J by 11 bases, and 14 bases separated the two germline ends. The germline V gene encodes CDR1 KGHSY and CDR2 FQNENV. CDR3 length: 13 residues.

The chain has TRBV5-4 and TRBJ2-4; TRBD2 agrees at 12 bases. Germline CDR1 SGHNT, CDR2 YYREEE (reference sequence). The CDR3 length is 15 residues. The V segment lost 2 bases and the J segment 6 bases; nucleotides outside the gene matches: 3. As DNA, the CDR3 is TGTGCCAGCAGCTTAGCGACTAGCGGGGGAAACATTCAGTACTTC. Encoded protein: CASSLATSGGNIQYF.

This chain connects TRBV5-4 to TRBJ2-1, with 7 nucleotides matching TRBD2. CDR1 SGHNT and CDR2 YYREEE come from the germline V gene (reference sequence). The V and J ends lost 0 bases and 6 bases, in that order; junction bases with no gene match: 6. This CDR3 comprises 15 residues. The chain's CDR3 is CASSLGGGPGNEQFF. The CDR3 DNA reads TGTGCCAGCAGCTTGGGGGGAGGGCCGGGCAATGAGCAGTTCTTC. The full variable domain, completed using reference TRBV5-4 and TRBJ2-1, is ETGVTQSPTHLIKTRGQQVTLRCSSQSGHNTVSWYQQALGQGPQFIFQYYREEENGRGNFPPRFSGLQFPNYSSELNVNALELDDSALYLCASSLGGGPGNEQFFGPGTRLTVL.

This rearrangement joins TRBV28 to TRBJ2-3, with TRBD2 matching over 11 bases. In germline, CDR1 is MDHEN, CDR2 SYDVKM. The length of the CDR3 is 17 residues. The trim removed 6 bases at V and 6 bases at J, leaving 14 bases unmatched. The CDR3, as DNA: TGTGCCAGCAGCGAAAGACTAGCGGGAATGCCCCGGGATACGCAGTATTTT. This translates into CASSERLAGMPRDTQYF.

For the CDR3, the DNA is TGTGCCAGCATGGACAGGGGGAGACGGCAGTTCTTC. It yields the protein CASMDRGRRQFF. The chain employs TRBV2 and TRBJ2-1; TRBD1 agrees at 10 bases. The J segment lost 12 bases and the V segment lost 7 bases, leaving 6 bases of the junction unmatched. Germline V lookup: CDR1 SNHLY, CDR2 FYNNEI. The length of the CDR3 is 12 residues.

This chain joins TRBV7-9 and TRBJ2-3; 8 nucleotides align to TRBD1. Germline V gene data show CDR1 as SEHNR and CDR2 as FQNEAQ (reference sequence). V was pared by 6 bases and J by 4 bases, with 3 bases of the junction left unmatched. The CDR3 length is 13 residues. As DNA, the CDR3 is TGTGCCAGCAGTCCACAGGGGGCAGATACGCAGTATTTT. Its protein is CASSPQGADTQYF.

The chain couples TRBV28 to TRBJ1-2; no firm D call. Germline V gene lookup returns CDR1 MDHEN and CDR2 SYDVKM. The CDR3 loop spans 11 amino acids. V lost 6 bases and J lost 5, with 7 bases in between. The CDR3 protein is CASSGVYGYTF. CDR3 DNA: TGTGCCAGCAGCGGAGTTTATGGCTACACCTTC.

The chain links TRBV18 to TRBJ2-2; possible D gene TRBD2, 6 bases. The CDR3 is 14 residues long. Germline CDR1 reads KGHSH; CDR2 reads LQKENI. The V gene lost 1 base and the J gene lost 7 bases, with 10 bases spanning the gap. The CDR3 coding sequence is TGTGCCAGCTCACCACGGGGTAGCGGCGGGGAGCTGTTTTTT. It codes for CASSPRGSGGELFF.

This sequence joins TRBV5-1 and TRBJ2-2; TRBD2 aligns across 8 bases. V shed 3 bases and J 0 bases; nucleotides not matched to a gene: 4. Germline V gives CDR1 SGHRS, CDR2 YFSETQ. The CDR3 has 16 residues. The CDR3 bases are TGCGCCAGCAGCTCAAGCGGGGGTTCGAACACCGGGGAGCTGTTTTTT. Translated: CASSSSGGSNTGELFF.

The rearrangement links TRBV5-1 to TRBJ2-7; 13 bases map to TRBD2. V shed 7 bases, J shed 6 bases, and the junction held 10 bases outside the gene matches. The CDR3 spans 15 residues. The germline CDR1 and CDR2 sequences are SGHRS and YFSETQ. DNA for the CDR3: TGCGCCAGCTCCACTCAACTAGCGGGAGGGTTCGAGCAGTACTTC. It codes for CASSTQLAGGFEQYF.

This clone was seen a single time. This chain uses TRBV9 with TRBJ1-2; 11 nucleotides line up with TRBD1. V shed 0 bases, J shed 5 bases, and the junction held 24 bases outside the gene matches. The CDR3 covers 22 residues. The V gene's germline CDR1 is SGDLS and CDR2 YYNGEE. The CDR3 DNA follows: TGTGCCAGCAGCGTAGCCGGATCCCGAGGACAGGGGGCGCAAGGTAGTCTTTATGGCTACACCTTC. Its protein is CASSVAGSRGQGAQGSLYGYTF.

This chain links TRBV18 with TRBJ1-1, with D possibly matching TRBD1 (5 bases). Looked up from germline, CDR1 is KGHSH and CDR2 is LQKENI. The CDR3 consists of 14 residues. Trimming took 3 bases from V and 1 from J, leaving 9 bases between them. The DNA of the CDR3 is TGTGCCAGCTCACCGGCCAGGGCGAACACTGAAGCTTTCTTT. Encoded protein: CASSPARANTEAFF. Looking up the rest from reference TRBV18 and TRBJ1-1 gives the full variable domain: NAGVMQNPRHLVRRRGQEARLRCSPMKGHSHVYWYRQLPEEGLKFMVYLQKENIIDESGMPKERFSAEFPKEGPSILRIQQVVRGDSAAYFCASSPARANTEAFFGQGTRLTVV.

This chain joins TRBV2 and TRBJ1-2; no definite D call. Trimming removed 8 bases from V and 4 bases from J, with 11 bases in between. From germline, CDR1 is SNHLY and CDR2 FYNNEI. This CDR3 spans 12 amino acids. CDR3 sequence (DNA): TGTGCCAGCGCGGCGGGTGTCTATGGCTACACCTTC. Its translation is CASAAGVYGYTF.

This chain links TRBV4-2 with TRBJ2-7; 13 positions match TRBD2. Germline V lookup: CDR1 LGHNA, CDR2 YNFKEQ. CDR3 length: 16 amino acids. V trimming: 4 bases; J trimming: 5 bases; junction bases outside the gene matches: 8. The CDR3 is CASSRSGTSGIHEQYF. The CDR3 nucleotides read TGTGCCAGCAGCCGATCCGGGACTAGCGGGATCCACGAGCAGTACTTC.

This chain connects TRBV7-2 to TRBJ2-7; D is undetermined. Trimming pared 5 bases from V and 2 bases from J, leaving 7 bases between. CDR1 SGHTA and CDR2 FQGNSA come from the germline V gene. This CDR3 has 12 residues. CDR3 protein: CASSSGAYEQYF. CDR3 sequence (DNA): TGTGCCAGCAGCAGTGGAGCCTACGAGCAGTACTTC.

V gene TRBV28 combines with J gene TRBJ1-1; maybe TRBD1 (6 bases). The ends were cut back, 7 bases at V and 4 bases at J, with 19 bases in the middle. CDR1 and CDR2 from the germline V gene are MDHEN and SYDVKM. There are 15 residues in the CDR3. DNA of the CDR3: TGTGCCAGCACTCCACCAGGGAGAGGGGGCACTGAAGCTTTCTTT. As protein: CASTPPGRGGTEAFF.

The chain recombines TRBV30 with TRBJ1-1; 7 bases align to TRBD1. The CDR3 spans 14 residues. With V trimmed by 2 bases and J by 0 bases, 3 bases remained unmatched. CDR1 is GTSNPN, CDR2 SVGIG, per germline (reference sequence). The CDR3 loop reads CAWSQGTVNTEAFF. DNA of the CDR3: TGTGCCTGGAGTCAAGGGACAGTGAACACTGAAGCTTTCTTT.